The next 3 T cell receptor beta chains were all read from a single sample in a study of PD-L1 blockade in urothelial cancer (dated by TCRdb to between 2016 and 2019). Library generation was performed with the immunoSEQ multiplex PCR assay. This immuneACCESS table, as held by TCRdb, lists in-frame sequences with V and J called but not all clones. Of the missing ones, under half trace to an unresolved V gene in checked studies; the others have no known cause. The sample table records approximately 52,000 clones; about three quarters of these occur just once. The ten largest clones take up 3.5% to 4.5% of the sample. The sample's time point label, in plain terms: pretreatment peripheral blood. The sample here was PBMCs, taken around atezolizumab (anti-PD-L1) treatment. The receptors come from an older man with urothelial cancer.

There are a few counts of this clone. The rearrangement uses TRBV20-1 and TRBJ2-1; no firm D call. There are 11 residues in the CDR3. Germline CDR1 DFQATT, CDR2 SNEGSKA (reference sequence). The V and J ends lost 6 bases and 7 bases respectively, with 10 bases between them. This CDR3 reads CSALVGNEQFF. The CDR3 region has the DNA TGCAGTGCCCTCGTCGGGAATGAGCAGTTCTTC.

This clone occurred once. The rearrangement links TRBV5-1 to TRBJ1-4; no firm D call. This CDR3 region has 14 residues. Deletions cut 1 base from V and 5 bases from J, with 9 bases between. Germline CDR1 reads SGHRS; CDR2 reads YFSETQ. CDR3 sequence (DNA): TGCGCCAGCAGCTTGAGTCCAGGCAATGAAAAACTGTTTTTT. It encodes CASSLSPGNEKLFF.

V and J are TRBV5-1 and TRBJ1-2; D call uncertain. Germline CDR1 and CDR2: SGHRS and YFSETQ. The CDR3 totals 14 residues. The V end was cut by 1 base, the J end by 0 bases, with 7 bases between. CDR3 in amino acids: CASSLSQANYGYTF. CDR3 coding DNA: TGCGCCAGCAGCTTGAGTCAGGCTAACTATGGCTACACCTTC.